This T cell receptor beta chain was captured by sequencing in a study of blood T cell repertoires in COVID-19. Background on the study: Italy, Spain and the United States were the sources of the convalescent and acute COVID-19 samples.

Original analysis: Estimates of nucleated cell counts were drawn from the amplification of reference gene primers. The method was immunoSEQ multiplex PCR; TCRdb's version includes in-frame clones alone and lacks a portion of them. That table supplies the V and J calls and clone size; D and trimming were determined from the DNA. The sample includes 380,000 or so clones, roughly 90% of them seen just once. Germline V gives CDR1 LNHDA, CDR2 SQIVND (reference sequence). CDR3 length equals 12 residues. V lost 4 bases and J lost 5, with 5 bases in between. This TCR was sampled from a woman aged 40 to 55 with acute COVID-19. The rearrangement uses TRBV19 and TRBJ2-2; D is unresolved. What was sequenced was PBMCs or T cells enriched from blood (not recorded which). CDR3 sequence reads: CASSRQTGELFF. CDR3 sequence (DNA): TGTGCCAGTAGTAGGCAGACCGGGGAGCTGTTTTTT.